The 4 T cell receptor beta chains below were found in one sample sequenced in a study of cytomegalovirus exposure and HLA in healthy donors. A multiplex PCR was run with 60 Vbeta primers and 13 Jbeta primers. Sequencing was performed with immunoSEQ multiplex PCR; in TCRdb, only in-frame clones are kept and a portion is missing. The sample holds 200,000 or so clones; over 60% are singletons and the top ten take approximately 0.6%. Sample: PBMCs. These receptors originate from a man younger than 30 in good health and CMV-seronegative.

The V call is TRBV27, the J call TRBJ2-7; 8 nucleotides line up with TRBD2. The length of the CDR3 is 14 residues. The J segment lost 2 bases and the V segment lost 0 bases, leaving 0 bases of the junction unmatched. The V gene's germline CDR1 is MNHEY and CDR2 SMNVEV (reference sequence). CDR3 region: CASSLSSGTYEQYF. DNA of the CDR3: TGTGCCAGCAGTTTATCTAGCGGGACCTACGAGCAGTACTTC.

This chain connects TRBV2 to TRBJ2-7; possible D gene TRBD1, 6 bases. Per germline, CDR1 SNHLY and CDR2 FYNNEI. V lost 5 bases to trimming and J lost 5 bases, with 16 bases between them. The CDR3 runs 14 residues. The DNA for the CDR3 is TGTGCCAGCAGTCAACACCAACAGGGCCACGAGCAGTACTTC. It encodes CASSQHQQGHEQYF.

The rearrangement joins TRBV9 to TRBJ2-5; 10 bases line up with TRBD2. The trim removed 0 bases at V and 1 base at J, leaving 6 bases unmatched. Germline V gene data show CDR1 as SGDLS and CDR2 as YYNGEE. The CDR3 is 17 residues long. The CDR3 loop reads CASSVGFGLAVQETQYF. The CDR3 DNA reads TGTGCCAGCAGCGTAGGTTTTGGACTAGCGGTCCAAGAGACCCAGTACTTC. Drawing the rest from reference TRBV9 and TRBJ2-5, the complete variable domain is DSGVTQTPKHLITATGQRVTLRCSPRSGDLSVYWYQQSLDQGLQFLIQYYNGEERAKGNILERFSAQQFPDLHSELNLSSLELGDSALYFCASSVGFGLAVQETQYFGPGTRLLVL.

This chain uses TRBV9 with TRBJ2-1; the D gene is possibly TRBD1 (6 bases). The CDR3 covers 15 residues. V gave up 2 bases and J gave up 8 bases, with 17 bases separating them. Looked up from germline, CDR1 is SGDLS and CDR2 is YYNGEE. The CDR3 sequence: CASSVTGTLQYEQFF. The CDR3 DNA is TGTGCCAGCAGCGTTACCGGGACACTACAATATGAGCAGTTCTTC.